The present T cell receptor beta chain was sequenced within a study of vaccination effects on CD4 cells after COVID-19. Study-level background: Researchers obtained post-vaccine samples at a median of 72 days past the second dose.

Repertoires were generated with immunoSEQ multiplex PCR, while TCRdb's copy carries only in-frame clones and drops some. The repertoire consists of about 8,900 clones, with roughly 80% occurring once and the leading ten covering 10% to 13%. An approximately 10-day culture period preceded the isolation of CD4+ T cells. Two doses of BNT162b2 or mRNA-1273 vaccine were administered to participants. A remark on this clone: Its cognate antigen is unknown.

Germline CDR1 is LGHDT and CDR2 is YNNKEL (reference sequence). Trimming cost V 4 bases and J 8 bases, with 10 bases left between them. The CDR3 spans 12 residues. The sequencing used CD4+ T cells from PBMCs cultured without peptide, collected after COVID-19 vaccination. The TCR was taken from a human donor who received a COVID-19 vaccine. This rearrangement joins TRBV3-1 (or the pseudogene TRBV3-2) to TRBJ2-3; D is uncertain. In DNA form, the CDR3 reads TGTGCCAGCAGCCTTAAGCCCGGTACGCAGTATTTT. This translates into CASSLKPGTQYF.